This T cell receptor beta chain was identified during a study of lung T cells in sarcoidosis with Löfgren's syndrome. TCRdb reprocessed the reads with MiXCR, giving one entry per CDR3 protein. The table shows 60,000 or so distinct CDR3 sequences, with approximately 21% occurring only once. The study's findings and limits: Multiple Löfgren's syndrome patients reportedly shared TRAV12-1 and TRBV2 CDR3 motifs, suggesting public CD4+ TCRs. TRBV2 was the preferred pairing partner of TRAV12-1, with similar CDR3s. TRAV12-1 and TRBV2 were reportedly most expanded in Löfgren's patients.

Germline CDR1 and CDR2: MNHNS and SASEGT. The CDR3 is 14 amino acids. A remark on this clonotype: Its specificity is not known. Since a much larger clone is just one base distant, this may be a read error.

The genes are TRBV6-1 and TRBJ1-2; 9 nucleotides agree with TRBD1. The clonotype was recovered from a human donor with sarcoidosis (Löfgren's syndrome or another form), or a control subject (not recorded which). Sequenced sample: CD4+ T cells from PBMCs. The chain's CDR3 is CASSLTDRGPGYAF. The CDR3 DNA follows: TGTGCCAGCAGTCTCACGGACAGGGGACCTGGCTACGCCTTC.